Listed below are T cell receptor beta chains from one sample, sequenced in a study of T cells in Graves' hyperthyroidism and ophthalmopathy. TCRdb reanalysed the multiplex PCR reads using MiXCR and keeps one entry per CDR3 protein. The table has some 350,000 distinct CDR3 sequences, around 15% seen once. The sample was blood. Every receptor here comes from a woman aged 40 to 50 with Graves' ophthalmopathy. The CDR3 runs from the conserved cysteine through the conserved F or W. Fields, in order: J gene, V gene, CDR3 protein.

J gene: TRBJ2-1; V gene: TRBV5-1; CDR3 protein: CASSAGQTYNEQFF
J gene: TRBJ2-6; V gene: TRBV5-1; CDR3 protein: CASSLGLATGANVLTF
J gene: TRBJ1-1; V gene: TRBV7-2; CDR3 protein: CASRVLRGGEAFF
J gene: TRBJ2-7; V gene: TRBV20-1; CDR3 protein: CSARGGAGVYEQYF
J gene: TRBJ2-4; V gene: TRBV7-8; CDR3 protein: CASSPRGQAIAKNIQYF
J gene: TRBJ2-5; V gene: TRBV29-1; CDR3 protein: CSVELAGGPGETQYF
J gene: TRBJ1-2; V gene: TRBV2; CDR3 protein: CARTLSHGGYYGYTF
J gene: TRBJ2-3; V gene: TRBV10-1; CDR3 protein: CASSSGLAGSDTQYF
J gene: TRBJ1-1; V gene: TRBV5-5; CDR3 protein: CASSLVMGGNEAFF
J gene: TRBJ1-1; V gene: TRBV6-1; CDR3 protein: CASSAQRGGITEAFF
J gene: TRBJ1-2; V gene: TRBV7-2; CDR3 protein: CASSLASPVGNYGYTF
J gene: TRBJ1-5; V gene: TRBV7-8; CDR3 protein: CASSLEARGLRQPQHF
J gene: TRBJ2-7; V gene: TRBV6-5; CDR3 protein: CASSLTGGSPDYEQYF
J gene: TRBJ2-1; V gene: TRBV6-1; CDR3 protein: CASSDSFQRSEQFF
J gene: TRBJ1-2; V gene: TRBV7-9; CDR3 protein: CASSLESGYLDYGYTF
J gene: TRBJ2-6; V gene: TRBV10-2; CDR3 protein: CASSDFGSGANVLTF
J gene: TRBJ1-2; V gene: TRBV5-1; CDR3 protein: CASSLEPGLNYGYTF
J gene: TRBJ1-2; V gene: TRBV11-3; CDR3 protein: CASSLGPRGYTF
J gene: TRBJ2-5; V gene: TRBV15; CDR3 protein: CAASRTDVLAIEETQYF
J gene: TRBJ2-2; V gene: TRBV20-1; CDR3 protein: CSASRLTGGVTGELFF
J gene: TRBJ2-1; V gene: TRBV2; CDR3 protein: CASLSSGGGREQFF
J gene: TRBJ1-2; V gene: TRBV2; CDR3 protein: CASSEAGTGFGGYTF
J gene: TRBJ2-3; V gene: TRBV20-1; CDR3 protein: CSARGTSSGTDTQYF
J gene: TRBJ2-7; V gene: TRBV20-1; CDR3 protein: CSASRTSGSSYEQYF
J gene: TRBJ2-7; V gene: TRBV28; CDR3 protein: CASEGQGFGYEQYF
J gene: TRBJ2-5; V gene: TRBV11-3; CDR3 protein: CASSLAEGRETQYF
J gene: TRBJ1-4; V gene: TRBV6-1; CDR3 protein: CASSRQGLFEKLFF
J gene: TRBJ2-1; V gene: TRBV24-1; CDR3 protein: CATSGPGTSGSYEQFF
J gene: TRBJ2-3; V gene: TRBV7-9; CDR3 protein: CASSSIAALTGDTQYF
J gene: TRBJ2-7; V gene: TRBV20-1; CDR3 protein: CSAMDRVSHEQYF
J gene: TRBJ1-5; V gene: TRBV20-1; CDR3 protein: CSAIPTGGLNNQPQHF
J gene: TRBJ1-3; V gene: TRBV3-1; CDR3 protein: CASSPGTAGSTIYF
J gene: TRBJ1-2; V gene: TRBV18; CDR3 protein: CASSQAAYGYTF
J gene: TRBJ1-5; V gene: TRBV6-1; CDR3 protein: CASTTPGPGGHQPQHF
J gene: TRBJ1-1; V gene: TRBV12-3/TRBV12-4; CDR3 protein: CASSFQGKATEAFF
J gene: TRBJ1-4; V gene: TRBV11-2; CDR3 protein: CASSLDQGTGEKLFF
J gene: TRBJ2-1; V gene: TRBV28; CDR3 protein: CASSTPTYNEQFF
J gene: TRBJ1-5; V gene: TRBV12-3/TRBV12-4; CDR3 protein: CASSFRDRGSQPQHF
J gene: TRBJ2-1; V gene: TRBV6-1; CDR3 protein: CASSFLAGGEGNEQFF
J gene: TRBJ2-7; V gene: TRBV28; CDR3 protein: CASRSPGQPSSYEQYF
J gene: TRBJ1-6; V gene: TRBV6-1; CDR3 protein: CASRQGASPLHF
J gene: TRBJ2-1; V gene: TRBV28; CDR3 protein: CASRFSVQGAGEQFF
J gene: TRBJ2-7; V gene: TRBV18; CDR3 protein: CASSPRDVLYYEQYF
J gene: TRBJ1-5; V gene: TRBV7-2; CDR3 protein: CASSLPPQPQHF
J gene: TRBJ2-3; V gene: TRBV12-3/TRBV12-4; CDR3 protein: CASSPRGSGTDTQYF